These T cell receptor beta chains were read from a single sample in a study of early T cells in non-severe SARS-CoV-2 infection. In TCRdb, the 5' RACE reads were re-called with MiXCR into one record per CDR3 protein. Of tens of thousands of distinct CDR3 sequences listed, roughly 9% are singletons. Sample: whole blood. These receptors were taken from an adult who was a healthcare worker with PCR-confirmed SARS-CoV-2 infection or an uninfected control (not recorded which). The conserved cysteine and the conserved F or W are not part of the CDR3 here.

TRBV20-1,TRBJ2-1,SAVTSGGSNEQF
TRBV6-5,TRBJ2-1,ASIGGSLYNEQF
TRBV5-1,TRBJ2-3,ASSFKSHTDTQY
TRBV7-3,TRBJ2-5,ASSFTGGAGETQY
TRBV6-6,TRBJ2-7,ASSYSRVRGLSYEQY
TRBV14,TRBJ2-1,ASSWWGDSYNEQF
TRBV6-1,TRBJ2-7,ASSVAGHREQY
TRBV18,TRBJ1-2,ASSPGGNNYGYT
TRBV2,TRBJ2-2,ASRPITGELF
TRBV29-1,TRBJ2-1,SVGGLAGFSYNEQF
TRBV7-6,TRBJ2-2,ASSVGTNTGELF
TRBV2,TRBJ1-4,ASRAPGTVNEKLF
TRBV4-1,TRBJ2-7,ASSRGPSYEQY
TRBV5-1,TRBJ2-2,ASSLGHTGELF
TRBV2,TRBJ2-4,ASSPEGLAKNIQY
TRBV7-9,TRBJ1-5,ASSPDGGPVQPQH
TRBV7-2,TRBJ2-3,ASSRAPGQGSDTQY
TRBV18,TRBJ1-1,ASSPRTGSFTEAF
TRBV2,TRBJ2-7,ASSGTDPVLEQY
TRBV4-1,TRBJ2-7,ASSHPGQGYEQY
TRBV7-2,TRBJ1-1,ASSLRHEAF
TRBV12-3/TRBV12-4,TRBJ1-5,ASSFSIAQQPQH
TRBV12-3/TRBV12-4,TRBJ1-5,ASTSVNSNQPQH
TRBV7-9,TRBJ2-7,ASSLDGLQY
TRBV7-9,TRBJ2-6,ASSFRGANVLT
TRBV12-3/TRBV12-4,TRBJ1-1,ASRQGVWTEAF
TRBV2,TRBJ2-5,ATKGRANDETQY
TRBV6-6,TRBJ1-2,ASNGRTGSDYGYT
TRBV20-1,TRBJ2-7,SAKGLSSYEQY
TRBV15,TRBJ1-5,ATRMREGQPQH
TRBV6-1,TRBJ2-2,ASSYQARNTGELF
TRBV5-1,TRBJ2-2,VSSGGGANTGELF
TRBV4-1,TRBJ1-6,ASSQWTPHRDSYNSPLH
TRBV6-6,TRBJ2-1,ASSYSVAGGYNEQF
TRBV12-3/TRBV12-4,TRBJ2-3,ASWPGQEPTDTQY
TRBV12-3/TRBV12-4,TRBJ2-1,ASSPPGGPIIYNEQF
TRBV5-4,TRBJ2-7,ASSPQGTGSHEQY
TRBV7-3,TRBJ1-1,ASSLAQNTEAF
TRBV5-1,TRBJ2-1,ASIAGDSYNEQF
TRBV5-1,TRBJ2-3,ASSNRGQDTQY
TRBV5-1,TRBJ2-5,ASSLQPGTQETQY